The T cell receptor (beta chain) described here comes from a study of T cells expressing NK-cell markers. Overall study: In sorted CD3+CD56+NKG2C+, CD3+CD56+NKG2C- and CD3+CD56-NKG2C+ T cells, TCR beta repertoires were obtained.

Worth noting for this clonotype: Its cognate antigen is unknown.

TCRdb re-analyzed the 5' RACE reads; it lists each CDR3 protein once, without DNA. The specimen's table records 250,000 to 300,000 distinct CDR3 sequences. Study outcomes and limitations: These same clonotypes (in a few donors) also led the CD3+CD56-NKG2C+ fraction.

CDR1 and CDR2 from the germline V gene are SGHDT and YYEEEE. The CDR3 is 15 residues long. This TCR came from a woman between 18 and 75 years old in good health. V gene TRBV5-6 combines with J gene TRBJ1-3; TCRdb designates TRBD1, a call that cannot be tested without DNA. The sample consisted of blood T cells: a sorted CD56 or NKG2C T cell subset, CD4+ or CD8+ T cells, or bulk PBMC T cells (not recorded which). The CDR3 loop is CASSTRQAPGNTIYF.